The 27 T cell receptor beta chains presented below share a single source sample, sequenced in a study of blood T cell repertoires in COVID-19. Here immunoSEQ multiplex PCR was the method, and the copy in TCRdb shows in-frame clones only, minus some. The table has roughly 81,000 clones, around 82% seen once. The source material was peripheral blood. These receptors all come from a man at least 80 years old with active or convalescent COVID-19.

The rearrangement uses TRBV6-6 and TRBJ2-1; D uncertain. The CDR3 covers 13 residues. Germline CDR1 and CDR2: MNHNY and SVGAGI (reference sequence). The ends were cut back, 6 bases at V and 5 bases at J, with 11 bases in the middle. The CDR3 here is CASSIDGDNEQFF. DNA of the CDR3: TGTGCCAGCAGCATAGACGGAGACAATGAGCAGTTCTTC.

The rearrangement links TRBV6-2 or TRBV6-3 to TRBJ1-2, with no clear D. The CDR3 covers 14 residues. Trimming pared 0 bases from V and 4 bases from J, leaving 9 bases between. Per germline, CDR1 MNHEY and CDR2 SVGEGT. This chain's CDR3 is CASSYSVQPYGYTF. The CDR3 nucleotides read TGTGCCAGCAGTTACTCTGTACAGCCCTATGGCTACACCTTC.

The chain couples TRBV9 to TRBJ2-2; 10 bases are shared with TRBD2. The CDR3 has 18 amino acids. Trimming cost V 0 bases and J 2 bases; bases outside gene matches: 7. The germline gives CDR1 SGDLS, CDR2 YYNGEE. CDR3 DNA: TGTGCCAGCAGCGTAGCGGGTAGCGGGGGGCGCAACACCGGGGAGCTGTTTTTT. It codes for CASSVAGSGGRNTGELFF.

The V and J genes are TRBV24-1 and TRBJ2-1; the D is unclear. The V end lost 2 bases, the J end lost 7 bases, and 8 bases lay between the germline ends. The CDR3 length is 13 residues. CDR1 is KGHDR and CDR2 is SFDVKD in the germline V gene. CDR3 sequence reads: CATSDSAANEQFF. DNA of the CDR3: TGTGCCACCAGTGATTCCGCTGCGAATGAGCAGTTCTTC.

The chain employs TRBV12-3 or TRBV12-4 and TRBJ1-5; D remains ambiguous. Deletions cut 3 bases from V and 5 bases from J, with 8 bases between. This CDR3 comprises 13 residues. CDR3 DNA sequence: TGTGCCAGCAGTTTCGGTTCCCATCAGCCCCAGCATTTT. Amino acids: CASSFGSHQPQHF.

J is TRBJ1-2 and V is TRBV6-5, with 7 positions matching TRBD1. The V and J ends lost 5 bases and 7 bases, in that order; junction bases with no gene match: 10. Germline V gives CDR1 MNHEY, CDR2 SVGAGI. This CDR3 spans 14 amino acids. The DNA for the CDR3 is TGTGCCAGCAGTAGACAGGGCCCAAAGGGTGGCTACACCTTC. Translated, it gives CASSRQGPKGGYTF.

The V call is TRBV6-2 or TRBV6-3, the J call TRBJ2-2, with 13 positions matching TRBD2. CDR1 is MNHEY and CDR2 is SVGEGT in the germline V gene. The CDR3 runs to 17 residues. The J segment lost 4 bases and the V segment lost 4 bases, leaving 6 bases of the junction unmatched. CDR3 in DNA: TGTGCCAGCAGTTTCGGGACTAGCGGGACTGCCACCGGGGAGCTGTTTTTT. Amino acid sequence: CASSFGTSGTATGELFF.

This chain connects TRBV9 to TRBJ1-3; D unresolved. This CDR3 is built from 14 residues. With 0 bases removed from V and 0 bases from J, the gap between germline ends came to 4 bases. CDR1 is SGDLS and CDR2 is YYNGEE in the germline V gene. The chain's CDR3 is CASSVDSSGNTIYF. CDR3 coding DNA: TGTGCCAGCAGCGTAGACAGCTCTGGAAACACCATATATTTT.

This sequence joins TRBV30 and TRBJ1-3; 8 bases match TRBD1. Germline CDR1 reads GTSNPN; CDR2 reads SVGIG (reference sequence). The CDR3 is made up of 15 amino acids. Trimming took 5 bases from V and 2 from J; bases not matched to a gene: 8. The CDR3 nucleotides read TGTGCCTGGTTAGGACAGGGAGGTGCTGGAAACACCATATATTTT. This codes for CAWLGQGGAGNTIYF. Complete variable domain (other parts from reference TRBV30 and TRBJ1-3): SQTIHQWPATLVQPVGSPLSLECTVEGTSNPNLYWYRQAAGRGLQLLFYSVGIGQISSEVPQNLSASRPQDRQFILSSKKLLLSDSGFYLCAWLGQGGAGNTIYFGEGSWLTVV.

The genes are TRBV19 and TRBJ1-2, with 8 nucleotides matching TRBD1. Germline CDR1 reads LNHDA; CDR2 reads SQIVND (reference sequence). The CDR3 contains 13 residues. The V and J ends lost 8 bases and 5 bases, in that order; junction bases with no gene match: 7. The CDR3 spells CASWDRTVYGYTF. CDR3 nucleotides: TGTGCCAGTTGGGACAGGACGGTTTATGGCTACACCTTC.

The J gene is TRBJ1-5, the V gene TRBV30; the match to TRBD1 covers 7 bases. V lost 1 base and J lost 2; bases outside the gene matches: 5. The CDR3 length is 15 residues. Germline CDR1 is GTSNPN and CDR2 is SVGIG (reference sequence). For the CDR3, the DNA is TGTGCCTGGAGTGGGGGCAGGGGGGGCAATCAGCCCCAGCATTTT. Translated, it gives CAWSGGRGGNQPQHF.

The V gene is TRBV5-1, the J gene TRBJ2-7; maybe TRBD1 (5 bases). Trimming cost V 1 base and J 3 bases, with 11 bases left between them. Germline-derived CDR1 and CDR2 are SGHRS and YFSETQ. The CDR3 sequence is 14 residues long. DNA for the CDR3: TGCGCCAGCAGCTTGAGCCAGGGCGGCTACGAGCAGTACTTC. Translation: CASSLSQGGYEQYF.

This clone came up once. The chain combines TRBV29-1 with TRBJ1-1; 7 bases align to TRBD1. The CDR3 covers 12 residues. The germline V gene has CDR1 SQVTM and CDR2 ANQGSEA. With V trimmed by 4 bases and J by 5 bases, 4 bases remained unmatched. The DNA for the CDR3 is TGCAGCGTTGGGGACAGCTGGACTGAAGCTTTCTTT. Its protein product is CSVGDSWTEAFF.

The rearrangement uses TRBV28 and TRBJ2-7; D uncertain. CDR3 length: 14 amino acids. The V end lost 2 bases, the J end lost 0 bases, and 8 bases lay between the germline ends. The germline CDR1 and CDR2 sequences are MDHEN and SYDVKM. The chain's CDR3 is CASSLADPSYEQYF. For the CDR3, the DNA is TGTGCCAGCAGTTTAGCGGATCCCTCCTACGAGCAGTACTTC.

J is TRBJ2-4 and V is TRBV27; 14 nucleotides agree with TRBD2. The germline gives CDR1 MNHEY, CDR2 SMNVEV (reference sequence). The CDR3 extends over 19 amino acids. V lost 6 bases and J lost 4; bases outside the gene matches: 14. CDR3 in amino acids: CASSIGLAGGGVKKNIQYF. CDR3 nucleotides: TGTGCCAGCAGCATAGGACTAGCGGGAGGAGGAGTGAAGAAAAACATTCAGTACTTC.

The chain recombines TRBV4-1 with TRBJ1-2, with a possible D match to TRBD1 (5 bases). The V end lost 0 bases, the J end lost 6 bases, and 23 bases lay between the germline ends. The germline CDR1 and CDR2 sequences are MGHRA and YSYEKL. This CDR3 has 18 amino acids. For the CDR3, the DNA is TGCGCCAGCAGCCAAGATGGATTGCGGTTGGGGGGTGTCAATGGCTACACCTTC. Translating gives CASSQDGLRLGGVNGYTF.

This clone was counted once. The chain combines TRBV11-2 with TRBJ1-5; D might be TRBD1 (5 bases). The CDR3 extends over 15 amino acids. The V end was cut by 5 bases, the J end by 6 bases, with 17 bases between. Germline lookup yields CDR1 SGHAT and CDR2 FQNNGV. As DNA, the CDR3 is TGTGCCAGCAGCCCCGGGGGGACCCACAGTCAGCCCCAGCATTTT. It codes for CASSPGGTHSQPQHF.

The chain uses TRBV5-6 and TRBJ1-2; TRBD1 matches at 8 bases. CDR1 is SGHDT, CDR2 YYEEEE, per germline. Germline trimming cut 4 bases from V and 7 bases from J; bases unmatched to any gene: 3. This CDR3 contains 12 residues. CDR3 region: CASSRTGFGYTF. CDR3 in DNA: TGTGCCAGCAGCAGGACAGGGTTTGGCTACACCTTC. The full variable domain, its missing parts supplied by reference TRBV5-6 and TRBJ1-2, is DAGVTQSPTHLIKTRGQQVTLRCSPKSGHDTVSWYQQALGQGPQFIFQYYEEEERQRGNFPDRFSGHQFPNYSSELNVNALLLGDSALYLCASSRTGFGYTFGSGTRLTVV.

The chain carries TRBV5-1 and TRBJ1-1; a possible D gene is TRBD1 (5 bases). Trimming removed 1 base from V and 4 bases from J, with 8 bases in between. This CDR3 has 13 residues. Germline V gives CDR1 SGHRS, CDR2 YFSETQ. The CDR3 DNA reads TGCGCCAGCAGCTTGCTCGGGGGCACTGAAGCTTTCTTT. This gives the protein CASSLLGGTEAFF.

The chain uses TRBV15 and TRBJ2-5, with 7 bases aligning to TRBD1. The junction had 14 bases not matched to a gene; V was cut back by 2 bases and J by 2 bases. Germline CDR1 LNHNV, CDR2 YYDKDF (reference sequence). The CDR3 is 18 amino acids. The DNA for the CDR3 is TGTGCCACCAGCAGATCCCAGAACGGACAGGAGTTTCAAGAGACCCAGTACTTC. Translated, it gives CATSRSQNGQEFQETQYF.

The chain links TRBV6-5 to TRBJ1-6, with D unresolved. Germline values: CDR1 MNHEY, CDR2 SVGAGI. V was trimmed by 4 bases and J by 8 bases, leaving 12 bases between them. CDR3 length equals 14 residues. CDR3: CASSSVGEYSPLHF. CDR3 sequence (DNA): TGTGCCAGCAGTTCCGTCGGGGAGTATTCACCCCTCCACTTT.

The genes are TRBV20-1 and TRBJ1-2; TRBD1 aligns across 7 bases. From germline, CDR1 is DFQATT and CDR2 SNEGSKA (reference sequence). V was clipped by 5 bases and J by 8 bases; unmatched bases: 5. This CDR3 region has 11 residues. The CDR3 region has the DNA TGCAGTGCTGGCGACAGGGACGGCTACACCTTC. This gives the protein CSAGDRDGYTF.

The chain employs TRBV28 and TRBJ2-5, with TRBD1 identical over 9 bases. Unmatched junction bases numbered 5, after V lost 7 bases and J lost 2 bases. This CDR3 has 14 residues. Germline V gene sequence: CDR1 MDHEN, CDR2 SYDVKM. DNA for the CDR3: TGTGCCAGCACACGGACAGGGGTACAAGAGACCCAGTACTTC. Its translation is CASTRTGVQETQYF.

This rearrangement joins TRBV11-2 to TRBJ2-3, with 12 nucleotides matching TRBD2. This CDR3 has 16 amino acids. V was pared by 5 bases and J by 4 bases, with 7 bases of the junction left unmatched. Germline V lookup: CDR1 SGHAT, CDR2 FQNNGV. CDR3 region: CASSPGLAGISDTQYF. The CDR3 DNA sequence: TGTGCCAGCAGCCCCGGACTAGCGGGGATCTCAGATACGCAGTATTTT.

The chain couples TRBV5-1 to TRBJ2-7, with D maybe TRBD1 (6 bases). From germline, CDR1 is SGHRS and CDR2 YFSETQ. V was trimmed by 0 bases and J by 3 bases, leaving 13 bases between them. This CDR3 contains 15 residues. Written as DNA, the CDR3 is TGCGCCAGCAGCTTGGCCCCGGGACAAAACTACGAGCAGTACTTC. This gives the protein CASSLAPGQNYEQYF.

The gene calls are TRBV6-5 and TRBJ1-6, with 8 bases lining up with TRBD1. This CDR3 contains 12 residues. Trimming at V came to 7 bases and at J to 9 bases, leaving 2 bases not matched to a gene. The germline V gene encodes CDR1 MNHEY and CDR2 SVGAGI. CDR3 DNA: TGTGCCAGCACAGGGGGCGTTTCACCCCTCCACTTT. Its protein is CASTGGVSPLHF.

Note on this clone: The junction differs from germline at one of its ends, possibly a read error. This chain links TRBV5-4 with TRBJ2-2; D ambiguous. The CDR3 is 15 residues long. Germline lookup yields CDR1 SGHNT and CDR2 YYREEE (reference sequence). The DNA of the CDR3 is TGTGCCAGCAGTTTGGGCCGTAGTGAAGCCGGGGAGCTGTTTTTT. Translated: CASSLGRSEAGELFF.